This record concerns one TCR beta chain sequence. Its antigen remains unidentified. TCR libraries were built in bulk with a published protocol and specific TCR primers. From the PCR reads, TCRdb called clonotypes with MiXCR, one entry per CDR3 protein. Of over 550,000 distinct CDR3 sequences listed, over 25% are singletons. The CDR3 covers 15 residues. Germline loops: CDR1 MGHRA, CDR2 YSYEKL. With V trimmed by 0 bases and J by 5 bases, 3 bases remained unmatched. This specimen belongs to a study of molecular identifiers for immune sequencing clone quantification. Sequencing libraries of naive CD8 cells derived from around 20,000 to 990,000 sorted cells with 10%, 30% or 50% RNA. Whole-study findings and limits: In naive cells, under 1% of molecules belonged to clones above 20 RNA copies, against over 98% in effector cells. Jurkat TCR RNA spiked in from one cell reportedly remained identifiable amid about a million naive cells.

This sequence joins TRBV4-1 and TRBJ2-1; 8 bases match TRBD1. The sequence derives from a human donor in good health. Some libraries in this study had Jurkat cell RNA spiked in. Sequences were obtained from naive CD8+ T cells from blood, with Jurkat cell RNA spiked in. Subset specified: FACS-sorted CD8+CD4-CCR7+CD45RA+ naive T cells. This chain's CDR3 is CASSQDAGGHNEQFF. The CDR3 nucleotides read TGCGCCAGCAGCCAAGATGCAGGGGGCCACAATGAGCAGTTCTTC.